This is a list of T cell receptor beta chains from one sample in a study of cytomegalovirus exposure and HLA in healthy donors. Clones were sequenced by immunoSEQ multiplex PCR, and TCRdb holds only the in-frame ones, with some missing. Of around 88,000 clones listed, around 77% are singletons. The sequencing input was PBMCs. Receptors were obtained from a man aged 50 to 60 in good health and CMV-seropositive. CDR3s include the opening cysteine and the closing phenylalanine or tryptophan. Each record gives: J gene, clone size, D gene, V gene, CDR3 DNA, CDR3 protein. The D gene is left open where the match is weak. Size values are once, few and many counts, or a class for expanded clones, and some rows have none.

TRBJ1-6,-,-,TRBV5-5,TGTGCCAGCAGCTTGGCCGGGAGAGATAATTCACCCCTCCACTTT,CASSLAGRDNSPLHF
TRBJ1-6,-,-,TRBV11-1,TGTGCCAGCAGGCAGGGGCAGGGGACTTCACCCCTCCACTTT,CASRQGQGTSPLHF
TRBJ1-2,-,-,TRBV7-6,TGTGCCAGCAGCTTAGGAGCAGGGCTTAACTATGGCTACACCTTC,CASSLGAGLNYGYTF
TRBJ1-5,-,-,TRBV27,TGTGCCAGCAGTTTATCCAGGGTACAGCCCCAGCATTTT,CASSLSRVQPQHF
TRBJ1-4,-,-,TRBV27,TGTGCCAGCACCTCGGGTCTTGCAATTAATGAAAAACTGTTTTTT,CASTSGLAINEKLFF
TRBJ1-1,-,-,TRBV7-2,TGTGCCAGCAGCAACAACAGGGAGGGCACTGAAGCTTTCTTT,CASSNNREGTEAFF
TRBJ2-5,few,-,TRBV7-9,TGTGCCAGCAGCTTAATAACAGTCCAAGAGACCCAGTACTTC,CASSLITVQETQYF
TRBJ1-1,once,-,TRBV4-1,TGCGCCAGCAGCCACCTCACAGTAAACACTGAAGCTTTCTTT,CASSHLTVNTEAFF
TRBJ2-6,-,-,TRBV4-3,TGCGCCAGCAGCCCCTCGCTAAGCGGGTTTGGGGCCAACGTCCTGACTTTC,CASSPSLSGFGANVLTF
TRBJ1-2,few,-,TRBV28,TGTGCCAGTCTTCCGGGGGGGGACCTGTTGGGCTACACCTTC,CASLPGGDLLGYTF
TRBJ1-6,-,-,TRBV30,TGTGCCTGGAGTCAGACAGAAAATTCACCCCTCAACTTT,CAWSQTENSPLNF
TRBJ1-5,-,TRBD1,TRBV7-8,TGTGCCAGCAGCTCCGGGACAGCGATTAGCAATCAGCCCCAGAATTTT,CASSSGTAISNQPQNF
TRBJ2-7,-,TRBD2,TRBV2,TGTGCCAGCAGTGAGCTTAGCGGGGGGGCGGGCGAGCAGTACTTC,CASSELSGGAGEQYF
TRBJ2-7,-,-,TRBV6-5,TGTGCCAGCAGGATTGCGGGGAGCTCCTACGAGCAGTACTTC,CASRIAGSSYEQYF
TRBJ1-6,-,-,TRBV6-1,TGTGCCAGCAGTGAATTAGGCAGGGTAGATTCACCCCTCAACTTT,CASSELGRVDSPLNF
TRBJ1-2,-,TRBD1,TRBV5-4,TGTGCCAGCAGCTTAGGGCCCGGGACAGGGGGATTCGGCTATGGCTACACCTTC,CASSLGPGTGGFGYGYTF
TRBJ1-1,-,-,TRBV18,TGTGCCAGCTCACGGGCGGGGGACACTGAAGCTTTCTTT,CASSRAGDTEAFF
TRBJ1-3,-,TRBD1,TRBV4-1,TGCGCCAGCAGCCAACAAGGACAGGCGAGCTCTGGAAACACCATATATTTT,CASSQQGQASSGNTIYF
TRBJ2-5,-,-,TRBV9,TGTGCCAGCAGCGTAGAGGGCCTAGGAGGGGTGACCCAGTACTTC,CASSVEGLGGVTQYF
TRBJ1-6,-,-,TRBV19,TGTGCCAGTAGTATCAGGGATTCACCCCTCCACTTT,CASSIRDSPLHF
TRBJ1-6,-,-,TRBV27,TGTGCCAGCAGTTTATCTAGTACCCGCATGATTAATTCACCCCTCCACTTT,CASSLSSTRMINSPLHF
TRBJ1-1,-,TRBD1,TRBV5-6,TGTGCCAGCAGCGCCTGGACAGGGAAAATCTCTGAAGCTTTCTTT,CASSAWTGKISEAFF
TRBJ1-2,-,-,TRBV9,TGTGCCAGCAGCGTTTTTTATGGGGCAGGAGATGGCTACACCTTC,CASSVFYGAGDGYTF
TRBJ2-5,-,TRBD2,TRBV19,TGTGCCAGTAGTTCTTCGGGACTAGCGGCGGGGACCCAGTACTTC,CASSSSGLAAGTQYF
TRBJ1-2,-,-,TRBV30,TGTGCCTGGAGTAGGGACAAACCACGGAATGGCTACACCTTC,CAWSRDKPRNGYTF
TRBJ1-2,-,-,TRBV4-2,TGTGCCAGCAGCCAAGAGCAGGGCGGTAACTATGGCTACCCCTTC,CASSQEQGGNYGYPF
TRBJ2-1,once,TRBD2,TRBV6-1,TGTGCCAGCAGTGGGACTAGCGGGGGGGCACGGAATGAGCAGTTCTTC,CASSGTSGGARNEQFF
TRBJ1-5,once,-,TRBV5-5,TGTGCCAGCAGCTTGGCCGGGGGAAGCAATCAGCCCCAGCATTTT,CASSLAGGSNQPQHF
TRBJ2-1,-,TRBD2,TRBV2,TGTGCCAGCAGTGAAGGAGCGGGGGTGTACAATGAGCAGTTCTTC,CASSEGAGVYNEQFF
TRBJ1-2,few,-,TRBV13,TGTGCCAGCAGCAAACAGGGAAACCATGGCTACACCTTC,CASSKQGNHGYTF
TRBJ2-7,-,-,TRBV4-3,TGCGCCAGCAGCCAAATCGCAGGGCTCGAGCAGTACTTC,CASSQIAGLEQYF
TRBJ2-7,-,TRBD1,TRBV27,TGTGCCAGCAGTCGAGCGGGACAGGGTAACCCACTGTCCTCCTACGAGCAGTACTTC,CASSRAGQGNPLSSYEQYF
TRBJ1-1,few,-,TRBV27,TGTGCCAGCAAAGACATCACTGAAGCTTTCTTT,CASKDITEAFF
TRBJ1-1,-,TRBD1,TRBV12-5,TGTGCTAGTGGTTTGGCTGGACAGGGAAACACTGAAGCTTTCTTT,CASGLAGQGNTEAFF
TRBJ1-4,-,TRBD1,TRBV6-5,TGTGCCAGCAGTAGAAGGACAGGGGGCTCTGAAAAACTGTTTTTT,CASSRRTGGSEKLFF
TRBJ2-3,-,TRBD2,TRBV4-3,TGCGCCAGCAGCCAAGATGGGGGGGGGATCACAGATACGCAGTATTTT,CASSQDGGGITDTQYF
TRBJ2-7,once,TRBD1,TRBV7-2,TGTGCCAGCAGCCTCCGGGACAGGGGGTTGTACGAGCAGTACTTC,CASSLRDRGLYEQYF
TRBJ2-2,once,-,TRBV5-1,TGCGCCAGCAGCGCGGACTTAAACACCGGGGAGCTGTTTTTT,CASSADLNTGELFF
TRBJ1-5,-,-,TRBV5-1,TGCGCCAGCAGCGTGGACGGGTATAGCAATCAGCCCCAGCATTTT,CASSVDGYSNQPQHF
TRBJ2-1,-,TRBD1,TRBV27,TGTGCCAGCAGTTTCCGGGACAGGGGTCCTGAGCAGTTCTTC,CASSFRDRGPEQFF
TRBJ2-2,-,TRBD2,TRBV7-8,TGTGCCAGCAGCGCGAACCTAGCGGGGGGGAATGAGCTGTTTTTT,CASSANLAGGNELFF